Listed below are T cell receptor beta chains from one sample, sequenced in a study of PD-1 blockade in classical Hodgkin lymphoma. Measured with immunoSEQ multiplex PCR; TCRdb has only the in-frame clones, and not every one. The sample lists fewer than 90,000 clones, 93% occurring once. The sample consisted of peripheral blood mononuclear cells (PBMCs). The source of these receptors is a human donor with classical Hodgkin lymphoma. CDR3s include the opening cysteine and the closing phenylalanine or tryptophan. Each record gives: clone size, D gene, J gene, V gene, CDR3 DNA, CDR3 protein. A D gene is named only where the DNA matches it firmly. Clone size is given for some rows only: seen once, a few or many times, or a class if the clone is expanded.

>.|TRBD2|TRBJ2-2|TRBV5-1
TGCGCCAGCAGTCTAGCGGGAGTATACCCGACCGGGGAGCTGTTTTTT
CASSLAGVYPTGELFF
>.|.|TRBJ2-3|TRBV7-2
TGTGCCAGCAGCTTATGGGGGGATACGCAGTATTTT
CASSLWGDTQYF
>.|.|TRBJ2-5|TRBV7-9
TGTGCCAGCAGCTTAGAAGTTGTTGCGGAGACCCAGTACTTC
CASSLEVVAETQYF
>.|.|TRBJ2-5|TRBV2
TGTGCCAGCCGCCCCATCGGGGCCCCGGGAGAGACCCAGTACTTC
CASRPIGAPGETQYF
>.|TRBD2|TRBJ2-5|TRBV5-4
TGTGCCAGCAGCCCCCCTAGCGGGAGAAGGCCAGAGACCCAGTACTTC
CASSPPSGRRPETQYF
>.|TRBD2|TRBJ2-3|TRBV2
TGTGCCAGCAGGGGACTAGCGGGAGGGCCGGATACGCAGTATTTT
CASRGLAGGPDTQYF
>.|TRBD2|TRBJ2-1|TRBV5-1
TGCGCCAGCAGCTTTGCGGGGGGCCGGGATGAGCAGTTCTTC
CASSFAGGRDEQFF
>.|.|TRBJ2-5|TRBV18
TGTGCCAGCTCACCCAGCGGACAAGAGACCCAGTACTTC
CASSPSGQETQYF
>.|.|TRBJ2-2|TRBV19
TGTGCCAGTACTCTAGCAGGGTTCGCCGGGGAGCTGTTTTTT
CASTLAGFAGELFF
>.|TRBD2|TRBJ2-7|TRBV6-1
TGTGCCAGCAGGCGGGAGGAAAAAACCTACGAGCAGTACTTC
CASRREEKTYEQYF
>.|TRBD1|TRBJ1-1|TRBV9
TGTGCCAGCAGCGCCGGAGACAGGGGGGTTACTGAAGCTTTCTTT
CASSAGDRGVTEAFF
>once|TRBD2|TRBJ2-2|TRBV30
TGTGCCTGGAGGGGTCCGGGGGGACGCGCCGGGGAGCTGTTTTTT
CAWRGPGGRAGELFF
>.|.|TRBJ1-1|TRBV2
TGTGCCAGCAGTGCCTTGGCGGGGCTGACTGAAGCTTTCTTT
CASSALAGLTEAFF
>.|TRBD1|TRBJ1-2|TRBV27
TGTGCCAGCAGTCTACGACAGGGTAATGGCTACACCTTC
CASSLRQGNGYTF
>.|.|TRBJ1-5|TRBV28
TGTGCCAGCACCGCGGGGGGCAACTATAATCAGCCCCAGCATTTT
CASTAGGNYNQPQHF
>.|.|TRBJ1-2|TRBV13
TGTGCCAGCAGCTTAGCGTGGCAGAGGAGTAGCTACACCTTC
CASSLAWQRSSYTF
>once|TRBD1|TRBJ1-1|TRBV10-3
TGTGCCATCAGTGAGACGGACAGGGGGCTGAACACTGAAGCTTTCTTT
CAISETDRGLNTEAFF
>.|.|TRBJ2-4|TRBV15
TGTGCCACCAGCAGAGTCAGCATATTTGGCAAAAACATTCAGTACTTC
CATSRVSIFGKNIQYF
>.|.|TRBJ1-1|TRBV23-1
TGCGCCAGCAGTCAATGGGAGGGTCGGAACACTGAAGCTTTCTTT
CASSQWEGRNTEAFF
>once|TRBD2|TRBJ2-5|TRBV14
TGTGCCAGCAGCCGGGGGGGGTCCCAGTACTTC
CASSRGGSQYF
>.|TRBD1|TRBJ1-1|TRBV7-9
TGTGCCAGCAGCTTAGATGGGGGGACAGGTAAAGCTTTCTTT
CASSLDGGTGKAFF
>.|TRBD1|TRBJ1-1|TRBV5-1
TGCGCCAGCAGCCCGGGACAGGGGATGGGGGCTGAAGCTTTCTTT
CASSPGQGMGAEAFF
>.|TRBD2|TRBJ2-1|TRBV6-1
TGTGCCAGCAGTGGACATAGCGGGGGGGCCAATGAGCAGTTCTTC
CASSGHSGGANEQFF
>.|.|TRBJ2-5|TRBV7-2
TGTGCCAGCAGCTTAGGACGAGCGGAGACCCAGTACTTC
CASSLGRAETQYF
>.|.|TRBJ1-5|TRBV18
TGTGCCAGCTCACCACTGCCCCCGTTCAATCAGCCCCAGCATTTT
CASSPLPPFNQPQHF
>.|TRBD2|TRBJ2-4|TRBV4-3
TGCGCCAGCAGCCGAACTATTGGGGGGGGAACCAAAAACATTCAGTACTTC
CASSRTIGGGTKNIQYF
>once|TRBD2|TRBJ2-5|TRBV30
TGTGCCTGGAGTGCTAGCGGGAGTGAGACCCAGTACTTC
CAWSASGSETQYF
>.|.|TRBJ1-4|TRBV20-1
TGCAGTGCCTCTAATGAAAAACTGTTTTTT
CSASNEKLFF
>.|.|TRBJ2-1|TRBV27
TGTGCCAGCAGAGAGAACAACAATGAGCAGTTCTTC
CASRENNNEQFF
>.|.|TRBJ2-5|TRBV13
TGTGCCAGCAGCTTAGTGGGACTCCCTCCCGAGACCCAGTACTTC
CASSLVGLPPETQYF
>.|.|TRBJ1-5|TRBV28
TGTGCCAGCAGTTTGAGTGGGATTCAGCCCCAGCATTTT
CASSLSGIQPQHF
>.|TRBD2|TRBJ2-7|TRBV2
TGTGCCAGCAGTGCGGGACTAGCGGGAGGGGGCCGTTTGTACGAGCAGTACTTC
CASSAGLAGGGRLYEQYF
>.|TRBD1|TRBJ2-7|TRBV5-1
TGCGCCAGCAGCGCGGGACAGGGCTACGAGCAGTACTTC
CASSAGQGYEQYF
>once|.|TRBJ1-1|TRBV5-6
TGTGCCAGCAGCGCGGTTTTAATAGTGGAGAAAGCTGAAGCTTTCTTT
CASSAVLIVEKAEAFF
>once|.|TRBJ2-7|TRBV7-6
TGTGCCAGCAGCTTAATGGGGGGGGCGACCTCCTACGAGCAGTACTTC
CASSLMGGATSYEQYF